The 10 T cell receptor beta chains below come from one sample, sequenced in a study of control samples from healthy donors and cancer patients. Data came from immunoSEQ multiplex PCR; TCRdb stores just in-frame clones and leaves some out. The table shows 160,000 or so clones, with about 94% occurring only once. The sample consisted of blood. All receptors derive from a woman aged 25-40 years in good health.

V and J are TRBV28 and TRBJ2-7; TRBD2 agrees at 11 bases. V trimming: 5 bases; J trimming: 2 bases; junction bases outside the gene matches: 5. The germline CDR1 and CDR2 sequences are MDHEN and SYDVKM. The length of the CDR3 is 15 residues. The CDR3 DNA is TGTGCCAGCAGTCTACTAGCGGGAGTGACCTACGAGCAGTACTTC. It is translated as CASSLLAGVTYEQYF. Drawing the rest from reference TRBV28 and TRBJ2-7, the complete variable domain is DVKVTQSSRYLVKRTGEKVFLECVQDMDHENMFWYRQDPGLGLRLIYFSYDVKMKEKGDIPEGYSVSREKKERFSLILESASTNQTSMYLCASSLLAGVTYEQYFGPGTRLTVT.

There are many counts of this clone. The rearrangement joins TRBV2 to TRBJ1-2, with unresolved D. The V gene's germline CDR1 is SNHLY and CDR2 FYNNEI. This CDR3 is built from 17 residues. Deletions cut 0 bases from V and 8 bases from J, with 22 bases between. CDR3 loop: CASSEALFDEGGHGYTF. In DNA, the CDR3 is TGTGCCAGCAGTGAAGCGCTTTTCGATGAGGGAGGTCACGGCTACACCTTC. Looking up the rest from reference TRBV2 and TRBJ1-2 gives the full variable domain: EPEVTQTPSHQVTQMGQEVILRCVPISNHLYFYWYRQILGQKVEFLVSFYNNEISEKSEIFDDQFSVERPDGSNFTLKIRSTKLEDSAMYFCASSEALFDEGGHGYTFGSGTRLTVV.

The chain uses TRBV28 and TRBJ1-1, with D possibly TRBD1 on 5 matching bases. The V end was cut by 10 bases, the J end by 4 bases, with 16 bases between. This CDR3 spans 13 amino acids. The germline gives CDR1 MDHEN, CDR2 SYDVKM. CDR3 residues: CATHTGGGTEAFF. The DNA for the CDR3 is TGTGCCACCCACACTGGCGGGGGCACTGAAGCTTTCTTT.

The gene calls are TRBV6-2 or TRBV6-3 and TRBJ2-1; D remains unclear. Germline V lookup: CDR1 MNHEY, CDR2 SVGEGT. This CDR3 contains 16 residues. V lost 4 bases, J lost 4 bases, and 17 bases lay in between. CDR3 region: CASSSPRHSGYNEQFF. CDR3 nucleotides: TGTGCCAGCAGTTCCCCTCGACATAGTGGTTACAATGAGCAGTTCTTC.

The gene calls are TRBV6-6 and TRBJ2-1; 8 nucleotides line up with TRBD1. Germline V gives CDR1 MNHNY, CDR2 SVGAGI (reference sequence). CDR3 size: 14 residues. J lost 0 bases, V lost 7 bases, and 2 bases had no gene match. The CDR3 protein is CASNGQGSYNEQFF. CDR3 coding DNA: TGTGCCAGCAACGGACAGGGCTCCTACAATGAGCAGTTCTTC.

The CDR3 DNA reads as TGTGCCAGCAGTTATGGGACAGCAAATTCACCCCTCCACTTT. Translating it yields CASSYGTANSPLHF. The J gene is TRBJ1-6, the V gene TRBV28, with 7 bases identical to TRBD1. CDR3 length equals 14 residues. V was clipped by 4 bases and J by 7 bases; unmatched bases: 4. Germline V lookup: CDR1 MDHEN, CDR2 SYDVKM.

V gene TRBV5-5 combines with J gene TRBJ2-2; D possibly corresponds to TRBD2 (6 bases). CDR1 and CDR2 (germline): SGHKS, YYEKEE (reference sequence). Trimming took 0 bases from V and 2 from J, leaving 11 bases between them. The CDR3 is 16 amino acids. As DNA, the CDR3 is TGTGCCAGCAGCTTGGGATCTAGCGTCAACACCGGGGAGCTGTTTTTT. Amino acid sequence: CASSLGSSVNTGELFF.

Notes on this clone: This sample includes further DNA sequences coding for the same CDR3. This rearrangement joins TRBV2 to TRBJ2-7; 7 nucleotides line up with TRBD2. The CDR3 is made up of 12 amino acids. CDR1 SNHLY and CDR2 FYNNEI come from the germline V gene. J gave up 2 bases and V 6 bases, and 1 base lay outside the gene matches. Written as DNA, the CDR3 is TGTGCCAGCAGGGGGGGGGCCTACGAGCAGTACTTC. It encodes CASRGGAYEQYF.

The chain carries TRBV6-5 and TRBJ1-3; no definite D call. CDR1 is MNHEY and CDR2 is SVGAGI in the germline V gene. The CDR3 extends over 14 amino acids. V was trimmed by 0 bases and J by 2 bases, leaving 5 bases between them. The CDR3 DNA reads TGTGCCAGCAGTTACTCAGGGACTGGAAACACCATATATTTT. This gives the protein CASSYSGTGNTIYF.

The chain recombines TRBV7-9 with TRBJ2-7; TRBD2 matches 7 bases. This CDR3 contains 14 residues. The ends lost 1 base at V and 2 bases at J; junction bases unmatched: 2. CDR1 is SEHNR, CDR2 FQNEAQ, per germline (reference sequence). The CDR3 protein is CASSLVGGAYEQYF. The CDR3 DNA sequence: TGTGCCAGCAGCTTAGTGGGAGGGGCCTACGAGCAGTACTTC.